This T cell receptor beta chain was identified in a study of CD8 T cells in ankylosing spondylitis. Generation of TCR beta libraries employed quantitative 5'-RACE incorporating molecular barcodes. Via MiXCR, TCRdb re-called the 5' RACE reads, giving one row per CDR3 protein. The sample holds about 69,000 distinct CDR3 sequences; under 5.5% are singletons and the top ten take about 2.2%. Broader study findings: In reactive arthritis synovial fluid and blood, some motif variants had been reported before. Disease-linked clones bore a CD8+ phenotype and were relatively rare in peripheral blood.

This clonotype was detected ten times or more. Its matching antigen is unknown. The TCR originated in a male donor with ankylosing spondylitis or in good health (not recorded which). Sample: blood, either unsorted or a sorted T cell fraction (not recorded which).

The DNA for the CDR3 is TGTGCCAGCAGTTTAGACAGTGTTTATGGCTACACCTTC. Translating it yields CASSLDSVYGYTF. The chain is built from TRBV6-9 and TRBJ1-2; D possibly corresponds to TRBD1 (5 bases). Trimming took off 4 bases at V and 5 bases at J, with 11 bases between the two ends. This CDR3 is 13 amino acids long. Looked up from germline, CDR1 is MNHGY and CDR2 is SVAAGI.